This T cell receptor (beta chain) was identified during a study of cytomegalovirus exposure and HLA in healthy donors (dated by TCRdb to the late 2010s). Some background on the complete study: An earlier analysis of several hundred of the donors reported about 290 Gb of sequence data and about 100 million unique TCR beta sequences from 150 million to 200 million T cells. An early release covering roughly 640 HLA-typed donors comprised 250 to 350 gigabases of sequencing data and 85 million or so unique TCR sequences. The genetic ancestry cluster associated with self-reported Caucasian donors included approximately 85% of the approximately 410 genotyped donors. The study aimed to test whether signatures of past pathogen exposure could be identified by cataloging public T cell receptors. The study used immunosequencing to profile the T cell repertoires of several hundred subjects and linked those repertoires to cytomegalovirus serostatus. In addition to the first cohort of 666 subjects, a separate validation cohort of 120 different subjects was used. High-throughput TCR immunosequencing, statistical association of individual TCRs with disease status, and machine learning were combined to predict cytomegalovirus infection status. To study patterns of TCR occurrence, a later analysis re-analyzed previously published TCR beta repertoires from 700 or so donors and added high-resolution HLA genotyping. The later analysis used no new phenotypic data to find candidate immune exposures, relying instead on TCR beta sequences and their occurrence across donors. An earlier analysis of 587 of the donors used high-throughput TCR beta sequencing to judge whether each TCR beta V gene segment behaved as functional or pseudogenic. Donor age, sex, ethnicity and CMV serostatus were compiled alongside the repertoire data. A later genetic analysis used genome-wide SNP genotypes for about three fifths of the 666 donors, treating that subset as a discovery cohort. Every repertoire in the discovery cohort had been generated on one and the same sequencing platform. HLA typing included class I and class II loci at four-digit resolution. Typing coverage differed by locus: A, B, C, DRB1 and DQB1 were typed in about 620-630 donors, DQA1 in about 510, DPA1 in 600 to 610, and DPB1 in just under 480. Four or five DR-DQ haplotypes were handled as single units for association and clustering because linkage in the cohort was strong. On average, about 200,000 unique TCR beta nucleotide sequences were sequenced per donor among more than 350 genotyped donors of the cohort, with approximately 18% of those sequences being non-productive. The study at large found these results: Only TCR beta chains were sequenced in this cohort, and the absence of alpha or paired-chain data limited detectable features. Roughly uniform sequencing depth across donors was assumed in presence/absence analyses, although this assumption may not hold. Because some donors lacked HLA typing at each locus, the association tests relied only on the typed subset. In a later analysis, the rate of TCR association differed among HLA loci, with DRB1 alleles having the most associated TCRs and HLA-C alleles having the fewest. A later genetic analysis reported fewer N-insertions in productive TCRs among donors in an Asian-associated ancestry cluster than the roughly 700-donor mean. In the study, about 150 TCR beta chains were listed as associated with cytomegalovirus. The sequencing pipeline was judged likely to have produced a cluster of highly shared sequence variants as a technical artifact. Compared with equally common non-associated chains, HLA-associated TCR beta chains in a later analysis were more clonally expanded and had lower generation probabilities. Correlated functional status among segregating V segments might reflect linkage disequilibrium, but an unknown experimental factor could not be ruled out. The earlier analysis of approximately 540 of the donors excluded roughly 16 rarely observed V segments, including chromosome 9 orphons, because counts were too low. An earlier analysis of approximately 570 of the donors showed that most TCR beta V segments appeared in productive rearrangements either about 87% or about 30% of the time, which broadly matched IMGT annotations. The authors suggested that the approach could potentially be generalized to other disease states and immunological phenotypes. In a later analysis, 16,951 TCR beta sequences were associated with specific HLA alleles at a false discovery rate of 0.05. A further reported finding was that TCR beta sequences accurately predicted the HLA-A and HLA-B alleles for most subjects in the first cohort. In both the original and validation cohorts, the classifier was reported to diagnose cytomegalovirus status with high specificity and sensitivity. In a later genetic analysis, a missense DCLRE1C variant was associated with V-gene and J-gene trimming of TCR beta chains, and the association was replicated in an independent cohort. A later analysis reported that several top co-occurrence clusters appeared linked to parvovirus B19, influenza, CMV and Epstein-Barr virus. A later analysis found that most CMV-associated TCR beta chains appeared HLA-restricted, with HLA associations seemingly driven largely by CMV exposure. For the cohort, immune exposure information was limited to CMV serostatus. Strong co-occurrence of HLA alleles, especially DR and DQ, made assigning TCR associations to individual alleles difficult. Across donors, most TCR sequences were observed very rarely, whereas some public TCRs were present in many individuals. In vitro tests confirmed that a few of the cytomegalovirus-associated TCR beta chains recognize cytomegalovirus antigens. Because the 87-base-pair reads could not distinguish some IMGT-functional V segments, including TRBV6-2 and TRBV6-3, those segments were excluded.

The CDR3 covers 14 residues, taking in both the cysteine and the phenylalanine. Only CDR3 DNA is held: 42 bases, read in frame from base 1. The germline V gene (reference sequence) supplies CDR1 LNHDA and CDR2 SQIVND. V is trimmed back by 3 bases and J by 3 bases, and the junction contains 5 bases that no gene match accounts for. The cohort was made up of 500 to 850 healthy bone marrow donors. At the time of sampling, all cohort members were nominally healthy, though unrecorded immune exposures were likely present. The donor was CMV seronegative and belonged to the group of more than 300 seronegative cohort members. Every donor gave a peripheral blood sample, and the peripheral blood mononuclear cells from that sample were used for TCR beta sequencing. Genomic DNA extraction from the blood cell samples was performed with the Qiagen DNeasy Blood Extraction Kit. Note on this clone: Its specific antigen is unknown.

The method behind the library was the immunoSEQ multiplex PCR assay. For the multiplex PCR, a mixture combining 60 forward primers for TCR Vbeta segments and 13 reverse primers for TCR Jbeta segments was used. Amplification of the CDR3 region of rearranged TCR beta genes was performed with a multiplex PCR assay on genomic DNA. On the Illumina HiSeq System, the amplified TCR beta libraries were sequenced as 87-base-pair reads. The original pipeline was this. Across the roughly 600 repertoires, a later analysis counted roughly 84 million unique TCR beta chains, some 11 million of which were shared by at least two donors. A nearest-neighbor algorithm error-corrected the raw reads and collapsed the reads into unique sequences, merging closely related sequences to remove PCR and sequencing errors. To assign V, D and J gene segments, CDR3 sequences were aligned to IMGT reference sequences. Each retained sequence needed at least a six-nucleotide match to both a V gene segment and a J gene segment. Rearrangements were called productive when the CDR3 lacked stop codons and stayed in frame with V and J; all others were non-productive. Following IMGT convention, CDR3 was defined as the stretch from the second conserved V-encoded cysteine to the conserved J-encoded phenylalanine. The earlier analysis of 500 to 750 of the donors excluded any sequence lacking an unambiguous match to a single V gene segment. In an earlier analysis of approximately 550 of the donors, V segments were called functional above 56.7% productive rearrangements and were called segregating when the between-donor standard deviation exceeded 5%. A statistical classification framework was built to diagnose cytomegalovirus status from the catalog of TCR beta chain sequences. In a later analysis, V and J genes were assigned by comparing TCR nucleotide sequences against IMGT/GENE-DB human TR gene sequences. A later analysis assigned CDR3 sequences and most-parsimonious VDJ recombination scenarios with the TCRdist pipeline. A later analysis defined each TCR beta chain by its CDR3 amino acid sequence plus V-gene family, and excluded reads lacking a unique V-gene family. To address suspected cross-contamination and a sequencing artifact, a later analysis removed 450 to 700 highly shared, low-generation-probability nucleotide sequences. A later analysis calculated a clonal expansion index for each public chain from normalized within-repertoire ranks of inferred template counts. In a later analysis, generation probabilities were computed with a VDJ recombination model fitted to out-of-frame rearrangements, and the resulting probabilities were checked against IGoR. A later analysis scored TCR-TCR, TCR-HLA and TCR-CMV co-occurrence with hypergeometric tests, applying a repertoire-size bias correction to TCR pairs. False discovery rates were estimated in a later analysis by permuting HLA or CMV assignments 20 times. A later analysis grouped co-occurring TCRs with DBSCAN, adding TCRdist sequence similarity when clustering within HLA-allele-positive subsets. Repertoires with fewer than 30,000 or more than 120,000 public chains, plus five repertoires with anomalous nucleotide sharing, were excluded from co-occurrence clustering. TCRdb carries this immuneACCESS record with in-frame sequences only. Its versions omit some clonotypes, under half of them owing to an unresolved V gene in the studies checked, with the rest unexplained. V and J calls and clone size are as listed in that table; D and trimming were resolved from the DNA. This sample's listing comprises tens of thousands of clones. 5% to 8% of the sample lies in the top ten.

This receptor was identified in a man aged 30 to 39 in good health and CMV-seronegative. Rearrangement joined TRBV19 to TRBJ2-7; 7 middle bases align to TRBD1. Sequenced: PBMCs. The nucleotides read TGTGCCAGTAGTATGGGACAGAGAGTCTACGAGCAGTACTTC. It codes for CASSMGQRVYEQYF.